These T cell receptor beta chains were read from a single sample in a study of T cells in Graves' hyperthyroidism and ophthalmopathy. TCRdb analysed the multiplex PCR reads with MiXCR anew, one entry per CDR3 protein. The repertoire holds about 700,000 distinct CDR3 sequences, less than 45% seen once, with 7% to 7.5% in the top ten. The sequencing input was peripheral blood or thyroid tissue (not recorded which). The receptors were sampled from an adult man with Graves' disease, either hyperthyroidism or ophthalmopathy (not recorded which). CDR3s include the opening cysteine and the closing phenylalanine or tryptophan. Each record gives: clone size, V gene, J gene, D gene, CDR3 DNA, CDR3 protein. A D gene is named only where the DNA matches it firmly. Clone size appears in some rows only: once, few, many, or a class for an expanded clone.

clone_size: .
v_call: TRBV6-6
j_call: TRBJ1-1
d_call: .
cdr3_nt: TGTGCCAGCAGTCTCCAAACAGGGCGAGCTTTCTTT
cdr3_aa: CASSLQTGRAFF

clone_size: .
v_call: TRBV6-1
j_call: TRBJ2-2
d_call: .
cdr3_nt: TGTGCCGCAAAGGACGAGAACACCGGGGAGCTGTTTTTT
cdr3_aa: CAAKDENTGELFF

clone_size: many
v_call: TRBV7-9
j_call: TRBJ2-2
d_call: .
cdr3_nt: TGTGCCAGCAGGTTGGGACGCGGGATCACCGGGGAGCTGTTTTTT
cdr3_aa: CASRLGRGITGELFF

clone_size: .
v_call: TRBV12-3/TRBV12-4
j_call: TRBJ1-5
d_call: .
cdr3_nt: TGTGCCAGCAGTTTATTTGAAAGCAATCAGCCCCAGCATTTT
cdr3_aa: CASSLFESNQPQHF

clone_size: .
v_call: TRBV29-1
j_call: TRBJ2-7
d_call: .
cdr3_nt: TGCAGCGTTGTTTCGGCCAACTCCTACGAGCAGTACTTC
cdr3_aa: CSVVSANSYEQYF

clone_size: many
v_call: TRBV7-9
j_call: TRBJ2-7
d_call: TRBD1
cdr3_nt: TGTGCCAGCAGCCGCGGGACAGGCTCCCACGAGCAGTACTTC
cdr3_aa: CASSRGTGSHEQYF

clone_size: once
v_call: TRBV7-7
j_call: TRBJ2-7
d_call: TRBD1
cdr3_nt: TGTGCTAGCAGCTTTGAGGGGGCAGGCGACGAGCAGTACTTC
cdr3_aa: CASSFEGAGDEQYF

clone_size: .
v_call: TRBV29-1
j_call: TRBJ1-1
d_call: .
cdr3_nt: TGCAGCGTTGGGGGGACATGGAACACTGAAGCTTTCTTT
cdr3_aa: CSVGGTWNTEAFF

clone_size: once
v_call: TRBV20-1
j_call: TRBJ2-7
d_call: TRBD2
cdr3_nt: TGCAGTGCCAGCAGTTACTTCGGCTCTAGCGGGGGCTCCTACGAGCAGTACTTC
cdr3_aa: CSASSYFGSSGGSYEQYF

clone_size: .
v_call: TRBV6-6
j_call: TRBJ2-5
d_call: .
cdr3_nt: TGTGCCAGCAGTTACGGGGCGTACCAAGAGACCCAGTACTTC
cdr3_aa: CASSYGAYQETQYF

clone_size: many
v_call: TRBV10-3
j_call: TRBJ2-6
d_call: .
cdr3_nt: TGTGCCATCAGCACAGGGAGCGGTAGGGCCAACGTCCTGACTTTC
cdr3_aa: CAISTGSGRANVLTF

clone_size: .
v_call: TRBV9
j_call: TRBJ2-7
d_call: .
cdr3_nt: TGTGCCAGCAGCGTAAGGGGAGTCGGCTACGAGCAGTACTTC
cdr3_aa: CASSVRGVGYEQYF

clone_size: .
v_call: TRBV5-1
j_call: TRBJ2-3
d_call: .
cdr3_nt: TGCGCCAGCAGCGGTGAGGGCCAAAGCACAGATACGCAGTATTTT
cdr3_aa: CASSGEGQSTDTQYF

clone_size: few
v_call: TRBV6-5
j_call: TRBJ1-2
d_call: .
cdr3_nt: TGTGCCAGCAGTTACGTGGGGGAACCGAATGGCTACACCTTC
cdr3_aa: CASSYVGEPNGYTF

clone_size: .
v_call: TRBV7-9
j_call: TRBJ1-6
d_call: TRBD1
cdr3_nt: TGTGCCAGCAGCTCACAGGGGGCGGGGCGGGGGCTTTCACCCCTCCACTTT
cdr3_aa: CASSSQGAGRGLSPLHF

clone_size: .
v_call: TRBV7-2
j_call: TRBJ2-7
d_call: TRBD1
cdr3_nt: TGTGCCAGCAGCTTCCGGGACAGGGCGGGCAGCTACGAGCAGTACTTC
cdr3_aa: CASSFRDRAGSYEQYF

clone_size: few
v_call: TRBV7-2
j_call: TRBJ2-2
d_call: TRBD1
cdr3_nt: TGTGCCAGCAGCCGACCGGGACAGGGGTTCGCGGGCACCGGGGAGCTGTTTTTT
cdr3_aa: CASSRPGQGFAGTGELFF

clone_size: .
v_call: TRBV15
j_call: TRBJ1-4
d_call: TRBD1
cdr3_nt: TGTGCCACCGACAGGGGGAGTAATGAAAAACTGTTTTTT
cdr3_aa: CATDRGSNEKLFF

clone_size: few
v_call: TRBV7-9
j_call: TRBJ2-2
d_call: .
cdr3_nt: TGTGCCAGCAGCTTAGAGCAGACGACCGGGGAGCTGTTTTTT
cdr3_aa: CASSLEQTTGELFF

clone_size: .
v_call: TRBV7-8
j_call: TRBJ2-2
d_call: TRBD1
cdr3_nt: TGTGCCAGCAGCCAACAGGGGTACACCGGGGAGCTGTTTTTT
cdr3_aa: CASSQQGYTGELFF

clone_size: .
v_call: TRBV19
j_call: TRBJ1-6
d_call: .
cdr3_nt: TGTGCCTGGAGTGTACCGGGGAATTCACCCCTCCACTTT
cdr3_aa: CAWSVPGNSPLHF

clone_size: few
v_call: TRBV7-3
j_call: TRBJ1-3
d_call: .
cdr3_nt: TGTGCCAGCAGCTTAGACGGAGGCAACTCTGGAAACACCATATATTTT
cdr3_aa: CASSLDGGNSGNTIYF

clone_size: .
v_call: TRBV11-2
j_call: TRBJ1-1
d_call: .
cdr3_nt: TGTGCCAGCAGCTTAGAGACAGGTAGGTCGGCTTTCTTT
cdr3_aa: CASSLETGRSAFF

clone_size: many
v_call: TRBV10-3
j_call: TRBJ1-1
d_call: .
cdr3_nt: TGTGCCATCAGTGAGGGGGCAGATGAAGCTTTCTTT
cdr3_aa: CAISEGADEAFF

clone_size: .
v_call: TRBV11-2
j_call: TRBJ1-4
d_call: TRBD1
cdr3_nt: TGTGCCAGCAGCTTACTTCGGCGCGGGACAGGAGAAAAACTGTTTTTT
cdr3_aa: CASSLLRRGTGEKLFF

clone_size: many
v_call: TRBV6-4
j_call: TRBJ2-5
d_call: TRBD2
cdr3_nt: TGTGCCAGCAGTGACGTGACTAGCGGACTACAAGAGACCCAGTACTTC
cdr3_aa: CASSDVTSGLQETQYF

clone_size: few
v_call: TRBV7-9
j_call: TRBJ1-4
d_call: .
cdr3_nt: TGTGCCAGCAGCTTAAAAGCGTGGAGTAGGGGACGCAATGAAAAACTGTTTTTT
cdr3_aa: CASSLKAWSRGRNEKLFF

clone_size: .
v_call: TRBV14
j_call: TRBJ1-1
d_call: TRBD1
cdr3_nt: TGTGCCAGCAGCCCCCGGGACAGGGGGGAGGACACTGAAGCTTTCTTT
cdr3_aa: CASSPRDRGEDTEAFF

clone_size: few
v_call: TRBV12-3/TRBV12-4
j_call: TRBJ1-6
d_call: .
cdr3_nt: TGTGCCAGCAGTGCTTCGGGGAGCTCCTATAATTCACCCCTCCACTTT
cdr3_aa: CASSASGSSYNSPLHF